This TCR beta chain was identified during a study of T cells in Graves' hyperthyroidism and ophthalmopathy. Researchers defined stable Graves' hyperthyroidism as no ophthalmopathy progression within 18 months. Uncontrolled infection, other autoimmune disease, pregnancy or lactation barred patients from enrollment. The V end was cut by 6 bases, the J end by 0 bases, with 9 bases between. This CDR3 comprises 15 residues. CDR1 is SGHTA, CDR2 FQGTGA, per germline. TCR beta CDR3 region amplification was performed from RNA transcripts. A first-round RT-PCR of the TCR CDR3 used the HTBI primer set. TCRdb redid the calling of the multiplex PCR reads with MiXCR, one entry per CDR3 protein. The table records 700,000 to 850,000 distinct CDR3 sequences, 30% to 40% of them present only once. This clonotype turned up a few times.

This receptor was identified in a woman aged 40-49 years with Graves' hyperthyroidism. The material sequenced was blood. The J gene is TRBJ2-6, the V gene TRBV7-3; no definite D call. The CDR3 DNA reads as TGTGCCAGCAGTTCGACCAGCTCTGGGGCCAACGTCCTGACTTTC. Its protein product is CASSSTSSGANVLTF.